This T cell receptor (beta chain) was profiled in a study of PD-L1 blockade in urothelial cancer. Study information: Blood analysis was done at 3 weeks (second dose) and 6 weeks after treatment began.

Per the germline V gene, CDR1 is SGHNT and CDR2 is YENEEA. CDR3 size: 16 residues. V shed 4 bases and J 5 bases; nucleotides not matched to a gene: 7. PCRs were each spiked with synthetic TCR analog templates. Sequencing used immunoSEQ multiplex PCR; TCRdb keeps in-frame clones, though not all of them. The repertoire holds approximately 80,000 clones, with roughly 87% as singletons. This TCR came from a man between 65 and 85 years old with urothelial cancer. The chain is built from TRBV11-3 and TRBJ2-2, with 10 nucleotides matching TRBD1. The specimen was PBMCs, collected around atezolizumab (anti-PD-L1) treatment. In nucleotides, the CDR3 is TGTGCCAGCAGCTATACCGGGACAGGGGATACCGGGGAGCTGTTTTTT. It encodes CASSYTGTGDTGELFF.